These 3 T cell receptor beta chains came from one sample sequenced in a study of siplizumab effects on memory and regulatory T cells. Data came from immunoSEQ multiplex PCR; TCRdb stores just in-frame clones and leaves some out. The top ten hold about 18% of the sample, which has about 85,000 clones, roughly 94% seen once. Sequenced sample: CD8+ T cells sorted from blood. The source of these receptors is a human donor in good health.

This clone occurred once. CDR3 nucleotides: TGCAGTGCTGGCGTTACGGGCGAGCAGTACTTC. Residues: CSAGVTGEQYF. V and J are TRBV20-1 and TRBJ2-7; D unclear. CDR1 and CDR2 (germline): DFQATT, SNEGSKA (reference sequence). V shed 5 bases and J shed 6 bases, with 11 bases lying between them. The CDR3 sequence is 11 residues long.

V usage is TRBV7-9 and J usage is TRBJ2-1, with D maybe TRBD1 (6 bases). The length of the CDR3 is 15 residues. CDR1 is SEHNR and CDR2 is FQNEAQ in the germline V gene (reference sequence). V lost 7 bases to trimming and J lost 0 bases, with 13 bases between them. CDR3 sequence (DNA): TGTGCCAGCACCGGACAGTTGAGCTCCTACAATGAGCAGTTCTTC. This encodes CASTGQLSSYNEQFF.

V and J are TRBV29-1 and TRBJ2-1; D not certain. This CDR3 has 13 amino acids. The germline V gene encodes CDR1 SQVTM and CDR2 ANQGSEA. V was trimmed by 4 bases and J by 4 bases, leaving 11 bases between them. CDR3: CSVAPPSYNEQFF. The CDR3 nucleotides read TGCAGCGTTGCCCCCCCATCTTACAATGAGCAGTTCTTC.